This T cell receptor (beta chain) was recovered during a study of blood T cells in healthy people across ages. Study-level results: Greater diversity and more naive CD4+ cells were seen in long-lived donors than in aged donors.

CDR3 size: 12 residues. Per germline, CDR1 DFQATT and CDR2 SNEGSKA (reference sequence). Trimming shortened V by 0 bases and J by 7 bases, and 6 bases separated the two germline ends. On this clonotype itself: What it binds is not known.

It was with a sample-barcoded 5' primer and a J-beta primer mix that a second PCR of roughly 6 to 12 cycles was run. TCRdb recomputed calls from the 5' RACE reads with MiXCR, one row per CDR3 protein. The data show some 670,000 distinct CDR3 sequences, approximately 52% seen once. The TCR was taken from a woman aged 80 or over in good health. The chain uses TRBV20-1 and TRBJ1-4; no definite D call. The specimen was blood. This chain's CDR3 is CSARDLSEKLFF. Written as DNA, the CDR3 is TGCAGTGCTAGAGATCTCAGTGAAAAACTGTTTTTT.